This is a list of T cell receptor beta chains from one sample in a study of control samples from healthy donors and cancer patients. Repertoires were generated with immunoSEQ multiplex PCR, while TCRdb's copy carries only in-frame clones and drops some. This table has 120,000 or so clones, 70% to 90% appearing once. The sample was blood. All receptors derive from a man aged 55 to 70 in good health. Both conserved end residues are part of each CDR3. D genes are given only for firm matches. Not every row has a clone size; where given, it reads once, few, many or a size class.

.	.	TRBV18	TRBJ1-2	TGTGCCAGCTCACCACCGGGCTATGGCTACACCTTC	CASSPPGYGYTF
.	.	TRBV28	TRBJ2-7	TGTGCCAGCAGTGCTCCGGGACTGGCCTACGAGCAGTACTTC	CASSAPGLAYEQYF
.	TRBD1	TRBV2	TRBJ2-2	TGTGCCAGCAGTTATCACGGGACAGGGGTCACCGGGGAGCTGTTTTTT	CASSYHGTGVTGELFF
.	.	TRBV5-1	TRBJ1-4	TGCGCCAGCAGCCCGGACAATACTGCAACTAATGAAAAACTGTTTTTT	CASSPDNTATNEKLFF
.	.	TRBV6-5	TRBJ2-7	TGTGCCAGCACCCCTGGGGACAAGACCTACGAGCAGTACTTC	CASTPGDKTYEQYF
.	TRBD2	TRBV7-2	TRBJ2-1	TGTGCCAGCAGCCCGGGACTAGTGGTTGGCAATGAGCAGTTCTTC	CASSPGLVVGNEQFF
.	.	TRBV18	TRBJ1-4	TGTGCCAGCTCTCCCGGACGGGTGCGAGAAGAAAAACTGTTTTTT	CASSPGRVREEKLFF
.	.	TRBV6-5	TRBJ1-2	TGTGCCAGCAGTTCCTCACCATATGGCTACACCTTC	CASSSSPYGYTF
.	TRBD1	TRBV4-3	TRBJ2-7	TGCGCCAGCAGCAACCCTCGACAGGGGGCCCACTACGAGCAGTACTTC	CASSNPRQGAHYEQYF
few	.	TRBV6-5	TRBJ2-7	TGTGCCAGCAGAAGAACAGGGTTGTTCTACGAGCAGTACTTC	CASRRTGLFYEQYF
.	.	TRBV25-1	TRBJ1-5	TGTGCCAGCAGTGAATATGGGGCCAGGGGCAATCAGCCCCAGCATTTT	CASSEYGARGNQPQHF
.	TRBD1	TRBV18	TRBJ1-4	TGTGCCAGCTCACCGGACAGGGGATCTGAAAAACTGTTTTTT	CASSPDRGSEKLFF
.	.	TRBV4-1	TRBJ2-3	TGCGCCAGCAGCCGGACCTGGGGAGCGACAGATACGCAGTATTTT	CASSRTWGATDTQYF
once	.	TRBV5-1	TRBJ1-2	TGCGCCAGCAGCTTGGGGTGGAACTATGGCTACACCTTC	CASSLGWNYGYTF
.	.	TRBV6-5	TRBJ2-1	TGTGCCAGCAGTTATACAGGGCTCAATGAGCAGTTCTTC	CASSYTGLNEQFF
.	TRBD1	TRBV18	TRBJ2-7	TGTGCCAGCTCACCACCGAACGGACAGGGAGACTACGAGCAGTACTTC	CASSPPNGQGDYEQYF
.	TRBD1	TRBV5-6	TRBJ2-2	TGTGCCAGCAGCCTGAGGACAGGGGTGGCCACCGGGGAGCTGTTTTTT	CASSLRTGVATGELFF
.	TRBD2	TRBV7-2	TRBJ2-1	TGTGCCAGCAGCTTAATTGGGACTAGGGGGAATGAGCAGTTCTTC	CASSLIGTRGNEQFF
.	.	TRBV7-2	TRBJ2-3	TGTGCCAGCAGCTTAGGTGGGGGAAGGACAGATACGCAGTATTTT	CASSLGGGRTDTQYF
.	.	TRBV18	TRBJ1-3	TGTGCCAGCTCACCTCTTGGGCAATTTTCTGGAAACACCATATATTTT	CASSPLGQFSGNTIYF
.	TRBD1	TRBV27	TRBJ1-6	TGTGCCAGCAGTTTGGGACAGCTAAATAATTCACCCCTCCACTTT	CASSLGQLNNSPLHF
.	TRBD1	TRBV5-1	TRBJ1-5	TGCGCCAGCAGTTCCGGACAGGGAGATCAGCCCCAGCATTTT	CASSSGQGDQPQHF
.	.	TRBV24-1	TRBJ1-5	TGTGCCACCAGTGAAGGGATCAATCAGCCCCAGCATTTT	CATSEGINQPQHF
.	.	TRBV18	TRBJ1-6	TGTGCCAGCTCACCAATGGCTGCCCTAGGCTCCTATAATTCACCCCTCCACTTT	CASSPMAALGSYNSPLHF
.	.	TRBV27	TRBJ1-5	TGTGCCAGCAGTTTATCCCGGGTGGGTCAGCCCCAGCATTTT	CASSLSRVGQPQHF
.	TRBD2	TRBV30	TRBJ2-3	TGTGCCTGGAGTGTAAGTGGGGGGGCAGATACGCAGTATTTT	CAWSVSGGADTQYF
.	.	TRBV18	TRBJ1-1	TGTGCCAGCTCACCGCCGGTCCTGACCTACCAAGCTTTCTTT	CASSPPVLTYQAFF
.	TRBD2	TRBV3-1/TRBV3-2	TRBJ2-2	TGTGCCAGCAGCCAAGGATTGCTAGCGGGGCACCCGGAGCTGTTTTTT	CASSQGLLAGHPELFF
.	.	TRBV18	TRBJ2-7	TGTGCCAGCTCACGGGATCTTTTCTACGAGCAGTACTTC	CASSRDLFYEQYF
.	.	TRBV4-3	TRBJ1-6	TGCGCCAGCAGCCAAGAAGCCGCGTCCTCTTCACCCCTCCACTTT	CASSQEAASSSPLHF
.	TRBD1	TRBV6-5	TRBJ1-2	TGTGCCAGCAGTCAAAGGGGGCTCGGCTACACCTTC	CASSQRGLGYTF
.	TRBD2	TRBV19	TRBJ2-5	TGTGCCAGTAGTAGTGTGAGCGGGGTTCAAGAGACCCAGTACTTC	CASSSVSGVQETQYF
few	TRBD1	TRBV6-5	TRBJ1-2	TGTGCCAGCAGAGAGCCCGGGACAGAATATGGCTACACCTTC	CASREPGTEYGYTF
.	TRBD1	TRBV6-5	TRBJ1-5	TGTGCCAGCAGCCTGGACAGGGCCGATCAGCCCCAGCATTTT	CASSLDRADQPQHF
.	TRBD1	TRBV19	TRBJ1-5	TGTGCCAGCAGGCTGGGAACAGGGGGCTGGCAGCCCCAGCATTTT	CASRLGTGGWQPQHF
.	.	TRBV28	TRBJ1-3	TGTGCCAGCAGTTTGGGGGGACCTGGAAACACCATATATTTT	CASSLGGPGNTIYF
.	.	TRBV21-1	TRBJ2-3	TGTGCCAGCAGTCCCGTCAGGGCCCCTTCCACCCCAGATACGCAGTATTTT	CASSPVRAPSTPDTQYF
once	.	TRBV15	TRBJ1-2	TGTGCCACCAGCAGAGATTTGACCCAAGGTGGCTACACCTTC	CATSRDLTQGGYTF
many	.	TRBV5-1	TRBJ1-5	TGCGCCAGCCGAGGGGGAAGAGGCAATCAGCCCCAGCATTTT	CASRGGRGNQPQHF
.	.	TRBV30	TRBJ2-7	TGTGCCTGGCAGAGTAGAAACAACTACGAGCAGTACTTC	CAWQSRNNYEQYF
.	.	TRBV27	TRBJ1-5	TGTGCCAGCAGTTTCGGGTTGGGTCAGCCCCAGCATTTT	CASSFGLGQPQHF
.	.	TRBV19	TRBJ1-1	TGTGCCAGTAGTATTCAGATCCCTAAGACTGAAGCTTTCTTT	CASSIQIPKTEAFF
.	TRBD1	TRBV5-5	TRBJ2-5	TGTGCCAGCAGCGCGTTAATCGGGACAGGGGGACAAGAGACCCAGTACTTC	CASSALIGTGGQETQYF
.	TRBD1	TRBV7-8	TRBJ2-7	TGTGCCAGCAGCCCGACCGGGACAGTAGGCAGCGAGCAGTACTTC	CASSPTGTVGSEQYF
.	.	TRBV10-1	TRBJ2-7	TGCGCCAGCAGTGAGTCGAGGGGGGAGCAGTACTTC	CASSESRGEQYF
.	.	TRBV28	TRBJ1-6	TGTGCCAGCAGTTCCCTCCAGGGTAATAATTCACCCCTCCACTTT	CASSSLQGNNSPLHF
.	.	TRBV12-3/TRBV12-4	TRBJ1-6	TGTGCCAGCAGTTACGGAAATAATTCACCCCTCCACTTT	CASSYGNNSPLHF